The source of this T cell receptor (beta chain) is a study of blood T cell repertoires in COVID-19. Study-wide context: The cDNA or gDNA used as material had been derived from T cells, B-cell-depleted T cells, or PBMCs.

This CDR3 region has 14 residues. Trimming removed 7 bases at V and 2 bases at J, with 13 bases between. In germline, CDR1 is SGHTA, CDR2 FQGNSA. This table comes from immunoSEQ multiplex PCR, and its TCRdb copy is limited to in-frame clones, with some not included. The sample consists of about 72,000 clones, about four fifths of them appearing once. The chain recombines TRBV7-2 with TRBJ2-3; D uncertain. The clonotype was recovered from a human donor in a cohort sampled during active COVID-19. The sequenced sample consisted of peripheral blood. CDR3 sequence: CASTSTPTTDTQYF. CDR3 DNA: TGTGCCAGCACCTCGACTCCCACCACAGATACGCAGTATTTT.